A single sample is the source of the 2 T cell receptor beta chains below, sequenced in a study of response to subunit inactivated influenza vaccine (dated by TCRdb to 2016 to 2019). The time point label, read with the paper, signifies: 45 days after influenza vaccine administration. Library preparation used RT-PCR. Sequencing was performed on an Illumina HiSeq 2500. Through fastp at Q25 and MiXCR, TCRdb rebuilt clones from the public reads, retaining in-frame beta chains. When rows share a CDR3 protein, they turn into one entry using the most common DNA and genes. The sample table lists fewer than 650,000 distinct CDR3 sequences, around 13% of them with a count of one. The ten largest clones capture roughly 14% of the sample. The starting material was PBMCs from blood, obtained more than 35 days after vaccination. The receptor source for this set is a man in his fifties or sixties who received an inactivated influenza vaccine. Donor details come from another sample of the same person, matched by shared clones.

The chain has TRBV2 and TRBJ2-1; the match to TRBD2 covers 8 bases. The length of the CDR3 is 18 residues. Unmatched junction bases numbered 19, after V lost 11 bases and J lost 1 base. Looked up from germline, CDR1 is SNHLY and CDR2 is FYNNEI. CDR3 sequence: CALSLRISGVPSYNEQFF. CDR3 DNA: TGTGCCCTCAGCCTCCGAATTAGCGGGGTCCCGTCCTACAATGAGCAGTTCTTC.

This clonotype was picked up a small number of times. V is TRBV20-1 and J is TRBJ2-7; D is unresolved. Trimming took 1 base from V and 0 from J, leaving 7 bases between them. This CDR3 is 13 amino acids long. Per germline, CDR1 DFQATT and CDR2 SNEGSKA (reference sequence). The CDR3 coding sequence is TGCAGTGCTAGAGGGTACTCCTCCTACGAGCAGTACTTC. It is translated as CSARGYSSYEQYF.